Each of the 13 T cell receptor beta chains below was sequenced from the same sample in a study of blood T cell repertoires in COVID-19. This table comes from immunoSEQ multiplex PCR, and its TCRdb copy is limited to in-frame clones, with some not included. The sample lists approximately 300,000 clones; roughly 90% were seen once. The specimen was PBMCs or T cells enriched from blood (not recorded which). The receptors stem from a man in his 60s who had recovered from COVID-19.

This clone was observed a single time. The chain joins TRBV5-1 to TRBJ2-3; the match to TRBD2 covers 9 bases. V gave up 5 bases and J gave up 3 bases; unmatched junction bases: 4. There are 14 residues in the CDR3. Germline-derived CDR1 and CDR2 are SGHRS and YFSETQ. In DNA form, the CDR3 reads TGCGCCAGCAGTGCGGGGGGGCGAACAGATACGCAGTATTTT. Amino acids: CASSAGGRTDTQYF.

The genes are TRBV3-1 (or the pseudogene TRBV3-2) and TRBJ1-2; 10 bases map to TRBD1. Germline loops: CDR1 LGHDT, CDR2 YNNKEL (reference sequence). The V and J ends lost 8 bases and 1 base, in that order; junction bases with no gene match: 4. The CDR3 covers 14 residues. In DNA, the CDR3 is TGTGCCAGCCGAGGACAGGGGGATAACTATGGCTACACCTTC. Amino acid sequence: CASRGQGDNYGYTF.

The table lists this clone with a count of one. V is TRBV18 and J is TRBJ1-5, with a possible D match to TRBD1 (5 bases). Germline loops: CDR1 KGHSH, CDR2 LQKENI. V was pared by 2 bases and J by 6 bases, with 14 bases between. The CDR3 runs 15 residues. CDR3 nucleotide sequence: TGTGCCAGCTCACCATCTCAGGGTGTGGGTCAGCCCCAGCATTTT. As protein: CASSPSQGVGQPQHF.

CDR3 coding DNA: TGCGCCAGCAGCCAAGAGAGGTCGAGGGACACTGAAGCTTTCTTT. Protein product: CASSQERSRDTEAFF. The chain is built from TRBV4-3 and TRBJ1-1, with unresolved D. Trimming removed 0 bases from V and 3 bases from J, with 11 bases in between. The CDR3 has 15 amino acids. In germline, CDR1 is LGHNA, CDR2 YSLEER.

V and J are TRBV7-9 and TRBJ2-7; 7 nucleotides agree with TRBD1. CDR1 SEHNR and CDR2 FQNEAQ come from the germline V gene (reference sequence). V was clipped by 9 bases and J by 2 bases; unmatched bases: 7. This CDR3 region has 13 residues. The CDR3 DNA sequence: TGTGCCAGTGCCAGGGGGACCGCCTACGAGCAGTACTTC. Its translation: CASARGTAYEQYF.

CDR3 protein: CASSRSTERGYGYTF. The DNA for the CDR3 is TGTGCCAGCAGCCGTTCGACTGAAAGGGGCTATGGCTACACCTTC. The rearrangement links TRBV6-2 or TRBV6-3 to TRBJ1-2, with D perhaps matching TRBD1 (5 bases). Per germline, CDR1 MNHEY and CDR2 SVGEGT. The CDR3 sequence is 15 residues long. Between the trimmed V and J ends, which lost 6 bases and 4 bases, there was a span of 18 bases.

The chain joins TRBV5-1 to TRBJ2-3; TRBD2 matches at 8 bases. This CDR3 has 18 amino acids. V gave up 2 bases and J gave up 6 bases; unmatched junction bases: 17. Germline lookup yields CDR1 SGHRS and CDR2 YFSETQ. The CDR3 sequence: CASSFTIGGQRETDTQYF. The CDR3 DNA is TGCGCCAGCAGCTTTACTATCGGCGGCCAGCGGGAGACGGATACGCAGTATTTT.

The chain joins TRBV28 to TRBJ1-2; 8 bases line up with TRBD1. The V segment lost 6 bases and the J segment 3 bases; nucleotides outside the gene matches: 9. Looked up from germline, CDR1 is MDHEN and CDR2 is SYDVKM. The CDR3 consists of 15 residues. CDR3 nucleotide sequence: TGTGCCAGCAGCCCTTCGGACAGGGAGGACTATGGCTACACCTTC. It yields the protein CASSPSDREDYGYTF.

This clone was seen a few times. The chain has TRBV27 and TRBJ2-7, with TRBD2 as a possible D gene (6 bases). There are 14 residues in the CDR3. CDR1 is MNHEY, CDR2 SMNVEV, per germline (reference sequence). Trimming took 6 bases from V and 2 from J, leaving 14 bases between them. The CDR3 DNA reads TGTGCCAGCAGGCAACGGGGGAGGACCTACGAGCAGTACTTC. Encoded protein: CASRQRGRTYEQYF.

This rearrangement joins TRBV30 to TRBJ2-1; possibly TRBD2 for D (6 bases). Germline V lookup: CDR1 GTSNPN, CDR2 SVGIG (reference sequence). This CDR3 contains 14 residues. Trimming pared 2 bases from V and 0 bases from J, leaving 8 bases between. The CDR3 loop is CAWSRRDSYNEQFF. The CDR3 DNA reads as TGTGCCTGGAGTAGGAGGGACTCCTACAATGAGCAGTTCTTC.

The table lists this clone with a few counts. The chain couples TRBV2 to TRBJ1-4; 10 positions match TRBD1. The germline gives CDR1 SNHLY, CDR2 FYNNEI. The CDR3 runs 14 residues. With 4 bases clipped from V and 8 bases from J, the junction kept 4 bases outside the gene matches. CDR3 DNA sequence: TGTGCCAGCAGTGGGCTGACAGGGGGCGAAAAACTGTTTTTT. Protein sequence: CASSGLTGGEKLFF. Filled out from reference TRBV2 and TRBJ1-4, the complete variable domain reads EPEVTQTPSHQVTQMGQEVILRCVPISNHLYFYWYRQILGQKVEFLVSFYNNEISEKSEIFDDQFSVERPDGSNFTLKIRSTKLEDSAMYFCASSGLTGGEKLFFGSGTQLSVL.

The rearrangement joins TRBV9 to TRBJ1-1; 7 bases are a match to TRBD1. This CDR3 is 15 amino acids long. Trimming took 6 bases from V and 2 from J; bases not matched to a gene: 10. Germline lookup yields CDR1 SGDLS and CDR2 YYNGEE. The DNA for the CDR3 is TGTGCCAGCACCGTTGGGACAGCCTTAAACACTGAAGCTTTCTTT. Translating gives CASTVGTALNTEAFF.

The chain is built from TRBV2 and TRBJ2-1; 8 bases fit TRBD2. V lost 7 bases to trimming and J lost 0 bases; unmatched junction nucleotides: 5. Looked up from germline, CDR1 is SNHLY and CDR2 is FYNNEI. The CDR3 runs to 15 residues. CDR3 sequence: CASTSGSHSYNEQFF. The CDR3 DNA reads TGTGCCAGCACTAGCGGGTCCCACTCCTACAATGAGCAGTTCTTC.